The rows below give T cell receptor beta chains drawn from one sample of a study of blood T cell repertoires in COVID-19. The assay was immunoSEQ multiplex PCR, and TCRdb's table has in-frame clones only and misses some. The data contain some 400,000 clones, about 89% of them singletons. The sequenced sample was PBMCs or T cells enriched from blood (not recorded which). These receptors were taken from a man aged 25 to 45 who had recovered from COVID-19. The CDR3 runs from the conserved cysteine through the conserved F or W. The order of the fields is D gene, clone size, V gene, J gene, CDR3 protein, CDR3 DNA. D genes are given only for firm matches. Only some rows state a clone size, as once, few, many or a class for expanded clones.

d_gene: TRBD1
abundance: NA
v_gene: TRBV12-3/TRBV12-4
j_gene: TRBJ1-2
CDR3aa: CASSLSQGDGYTF
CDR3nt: TGTGCCAGCAGTTTAAGTCAGGGGGATGGCTACACCTTC

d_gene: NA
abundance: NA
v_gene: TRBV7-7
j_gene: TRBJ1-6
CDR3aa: CASSFGPGTPLHF
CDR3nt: TGTGCTAGCAGCTTCGGACCAGGGACACCCCTCCACTTT

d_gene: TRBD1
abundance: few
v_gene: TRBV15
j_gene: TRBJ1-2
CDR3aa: CATSISMFTGTGELYGYTF
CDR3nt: TGTGCCACCAGCATCTCGATGTTTACCGGGACAGGGGAACTTTATGGCTACACCTTC

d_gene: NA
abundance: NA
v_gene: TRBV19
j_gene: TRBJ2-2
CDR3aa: CASRQVGNTGELFF
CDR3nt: TGTGCCAGTAGGCAGGTCGGGAACACCGGGGAGCTGTTTTTT

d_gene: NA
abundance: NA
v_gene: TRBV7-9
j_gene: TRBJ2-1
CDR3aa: CASSSTDFSYNEQFF
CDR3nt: TGTGCCAGCAGCTCGACAGATTTCTCCTACAATGAGCAGTTCTTC

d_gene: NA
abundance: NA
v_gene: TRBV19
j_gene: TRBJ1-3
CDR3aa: CASSSTGSGNTIYF
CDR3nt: TGTGCCAGTAGTTCCACAGGCTCTGGAAACACCATATATTTT

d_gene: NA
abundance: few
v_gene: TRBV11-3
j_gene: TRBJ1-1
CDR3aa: CASSSSFGTEAFF
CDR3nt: TGTGCCAGCAGCTCATCGTTCGGCACTGAAGCTTTCTTT

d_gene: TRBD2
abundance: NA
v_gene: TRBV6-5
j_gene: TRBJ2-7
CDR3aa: CASSYSPSGDWEQYF
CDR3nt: TGTGCCAGCAGTTACTCCCCTAGCGGGGATTGGGAGCAGTACTTC

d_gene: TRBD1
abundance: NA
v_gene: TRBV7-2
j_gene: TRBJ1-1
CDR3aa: CASSTTGGYAEAFF
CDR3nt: TGTGCCAGCAGCACTACAGGGGGCTATGCTGAAGCTTTCTTT

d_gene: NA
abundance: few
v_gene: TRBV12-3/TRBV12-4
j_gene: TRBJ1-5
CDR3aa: CASSNGDQPQHF
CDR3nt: TGTGCCAGCAGTAACGGAGATCAGCCCCAGCATTTT

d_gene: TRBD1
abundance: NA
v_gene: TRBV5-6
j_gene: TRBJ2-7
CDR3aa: CASSVPGTGDLYEQYF
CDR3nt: TGTGCCAGCAGCGTACCCGGGACAGGGGACCTCTACGAGCAGTACTTC

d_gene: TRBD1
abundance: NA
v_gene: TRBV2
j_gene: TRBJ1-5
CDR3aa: CASSEYEGAGQPQHF
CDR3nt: TGTGCCAGCAGTGAATACGAGGGGGCAGGGCAGCCCCAGCATTTT

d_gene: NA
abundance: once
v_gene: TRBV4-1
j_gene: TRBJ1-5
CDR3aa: CASSQPSRDIHQPQHF
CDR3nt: TGCGCCAGCAGCCAACCTTCCCGGGACATACATCAGCCCCAGCATTTT

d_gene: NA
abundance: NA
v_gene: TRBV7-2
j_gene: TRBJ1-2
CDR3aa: CASSLYRGNYGYTF
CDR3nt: TGTGCCAGCAGCTTGTATCGGGGGAACTATGGCTACACCTTC

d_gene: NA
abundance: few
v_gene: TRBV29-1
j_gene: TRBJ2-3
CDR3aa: CSVAGGTDTQYF
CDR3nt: TGCAGCGTTGCCGGGGGCACAGATACGCAGTATTTT

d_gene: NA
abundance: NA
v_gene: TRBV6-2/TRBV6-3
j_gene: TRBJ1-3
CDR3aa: CASSYSTDSGNTIYF
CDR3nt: TGTGCCAGCAGTTACTCGACTGACTCTGGAAACACCATATATTTT

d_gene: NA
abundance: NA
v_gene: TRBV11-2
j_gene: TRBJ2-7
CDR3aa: CASRSGASYEQYF
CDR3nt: TGTGCCAGCAGGAGCGGCGCATCCTACGAGCAGTACTTC

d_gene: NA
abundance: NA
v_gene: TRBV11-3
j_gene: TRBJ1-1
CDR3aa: CASSAVRNTEAFF
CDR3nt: TGTGCCAGCAGCGCCGTGAGGAACACTGAAGCTTTCTTT

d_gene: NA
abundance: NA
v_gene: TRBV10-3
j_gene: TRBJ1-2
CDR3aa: CAISEQSYGYTF
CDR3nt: TGTGCCATCAGTGAACAGAGCTATGGCTACACCTTC

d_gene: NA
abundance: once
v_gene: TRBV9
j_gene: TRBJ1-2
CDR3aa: CASSGSTAFYGYTF
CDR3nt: TGTGCCAGCAGCGGATCGACAGCCTTCTATGGCTACACCTTC

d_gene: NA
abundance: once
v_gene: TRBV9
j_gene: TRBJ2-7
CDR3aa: CASSPTTPTYEQYF
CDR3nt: TGTGCCAGCAGCCCGACGACACCAACCTACGAGCAGTACTTC

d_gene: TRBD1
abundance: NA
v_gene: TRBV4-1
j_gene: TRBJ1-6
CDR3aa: CASSQSWVGTGNSPLHF
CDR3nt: TGCGCCAGCAGCCAAAGCTGGGTTGGGACAGGCAATTCACCCCTCCACTTT

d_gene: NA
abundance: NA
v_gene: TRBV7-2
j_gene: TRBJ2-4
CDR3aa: CASSLPTRLAKNIQYF
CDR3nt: TGTGCCAGCAGCTTGCCAACTCGATTAGCCAAAAACATTCAGTACTTC

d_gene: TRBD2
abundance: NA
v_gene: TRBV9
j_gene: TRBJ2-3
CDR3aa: CASSDSGGDTQYF
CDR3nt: TGTGCCAGCAGCGATAGCGGGGGGGATACGCAGTATTTT

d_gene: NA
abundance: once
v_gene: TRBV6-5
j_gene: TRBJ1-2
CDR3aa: CASSPFDERRGGYTF
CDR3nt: TGTGCCAGCAGTCCATTCGATGAGCGACGCGGGGGCTACACCTTC

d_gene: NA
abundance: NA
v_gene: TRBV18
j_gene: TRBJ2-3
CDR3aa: CASSPGLRGISTDTQYF
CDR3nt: TGTGCCAGCTCACCCGGCCTTCGGGGTATTAGCACAGATACGCAGTATTTT

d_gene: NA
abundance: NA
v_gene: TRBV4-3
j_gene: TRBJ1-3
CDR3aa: CASSLYTLGTGLNGNTIYF
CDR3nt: TGCGCCAGCAGTCTATATACTCTGGGAACAGGATTAAATGGAAACACCATATATTTT

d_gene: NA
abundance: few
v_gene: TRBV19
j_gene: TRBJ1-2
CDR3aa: CASHAGSGYTF
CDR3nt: TGTGCCAGTCATGCAGGGTCGGGCTACACCTTC

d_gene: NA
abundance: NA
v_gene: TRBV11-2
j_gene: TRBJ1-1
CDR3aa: CASSLGQTMNTEAFF
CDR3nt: TGTGCCAGCAGCCTAGGACAGACCATGAACACTGAAGCTTTCTTT

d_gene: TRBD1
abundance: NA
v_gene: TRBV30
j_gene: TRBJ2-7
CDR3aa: CAWSVQGMGYEQYF
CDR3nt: TGTGCCTGGAGTGTACAGGGGATGGGTTACGAGCAGTACTTC

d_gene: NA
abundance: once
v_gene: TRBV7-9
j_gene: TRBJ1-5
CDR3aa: CASSLGDYSNQPQHF
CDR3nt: TGTGCCAGCAGCTTAGGGGACTATAGCAATCAGCCCCAGCATTTT

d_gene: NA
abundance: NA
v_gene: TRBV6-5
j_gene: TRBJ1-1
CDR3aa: CASIKGGSSLTEAFF
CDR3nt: TGTGCCAGCATTAAGGGGGGGAGTTCGTTAACTGAAGCTTTCTTT

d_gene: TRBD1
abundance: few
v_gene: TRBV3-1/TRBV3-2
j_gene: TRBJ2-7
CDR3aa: CASSAPSQGADEQYF
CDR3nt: TGTGCCAGCAGCGCGCCCTCACAGGGGGCAGACGAGCAGTACTTC

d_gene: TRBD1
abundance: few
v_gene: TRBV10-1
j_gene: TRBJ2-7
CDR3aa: CATSGQGAGEEQYF
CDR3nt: TGCGCCACCTCGGGACAGGGGGCTGGCGAAGAGCAGTACTTC

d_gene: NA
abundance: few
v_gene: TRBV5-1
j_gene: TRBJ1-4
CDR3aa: CASRQGTNEKLFF
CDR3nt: TGCGCCAGCAGACAGGGCACTAATGAAAAACTGTTTTTT

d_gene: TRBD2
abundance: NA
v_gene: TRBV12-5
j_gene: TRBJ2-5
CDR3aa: CAYRPGGQETQYF
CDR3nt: TGTGCATACCGGCCGGGGGGCCAAGAGACCCAGTACTTC

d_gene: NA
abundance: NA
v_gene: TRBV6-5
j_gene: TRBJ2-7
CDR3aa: CASSYGHQGHEQYF
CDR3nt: TGTGCCAGCAGTTACGGGCACCAGGGCCACGAGCAGTACTTC

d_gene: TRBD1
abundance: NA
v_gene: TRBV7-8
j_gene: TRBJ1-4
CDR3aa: CASSLRQGNEKLFF
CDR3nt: TGTGCCAGCAGCTTACGACAGGGTAATGAAAAACTGTTTTTT

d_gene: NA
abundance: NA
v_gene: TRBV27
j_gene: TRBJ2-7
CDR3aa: CASGTPSYEQYF
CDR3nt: TGTGCCAGCGGGACACCCTCCTACGAGCAGTACTTC

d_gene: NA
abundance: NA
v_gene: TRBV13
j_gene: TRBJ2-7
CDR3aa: CASSPRGAGRTYEQYF
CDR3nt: TGTGCCAGCAGCCCCCGGGGGGCAGGGAGAACCTACGAGCAGTACTTC